A single TCR beta chain is shown here with its context. These data originate in a study of blood T cell repertoires in COVID-19. The CDR3 consists of 16 residues. V was clipped by 0 bases and J by 5 bases; unmatched bases: 8. Germline V gene data show CDR1 as SEHNR and CDR2 as FQNEAQ (reference sequence). Data came from immunoSEQ multiplex PCR; TCRdb stores just in-frame clones and leaves some out. The profile shows fewer than 250,000 clones, about 93% of them singletons. The clonotype originates from a man aged 25-45 years with COVID-19, enrolled during active disease. The sequenced sample consisted of peripheral blood. V and J are TRBV7-9 and TRBJ2-7; TRBD1 agrees at 9 bases. In DNA, the CDR3 is TGTGCCAGCAGCTTAGCGAAACAGGGGGCGGTCCACGAGCAGTACTTC. This gives the protein CASSLAKQGAVHEQYF.